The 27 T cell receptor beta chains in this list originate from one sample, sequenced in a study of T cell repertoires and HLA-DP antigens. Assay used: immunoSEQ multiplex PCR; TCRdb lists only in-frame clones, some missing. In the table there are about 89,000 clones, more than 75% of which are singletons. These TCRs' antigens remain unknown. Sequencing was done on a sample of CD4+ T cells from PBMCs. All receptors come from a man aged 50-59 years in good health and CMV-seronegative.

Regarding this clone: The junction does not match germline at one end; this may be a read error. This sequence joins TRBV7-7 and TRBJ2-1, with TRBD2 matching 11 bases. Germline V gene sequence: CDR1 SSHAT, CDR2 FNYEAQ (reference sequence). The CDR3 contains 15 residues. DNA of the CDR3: TGTGCTAGCAGCTTACATAGCGGGGGGGCCGGTGAGCAGTTCTTC. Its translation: CASSLHSGGAGEQFF.

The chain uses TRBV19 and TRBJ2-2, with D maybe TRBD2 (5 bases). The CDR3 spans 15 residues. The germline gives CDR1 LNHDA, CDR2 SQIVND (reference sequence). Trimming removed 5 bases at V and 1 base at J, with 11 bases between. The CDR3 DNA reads TGTGCCAGTAGTTTGTTCCGGGGGAACACCGGGGAGCTGTTTTTT. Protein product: CASSLFRGNTGELFF. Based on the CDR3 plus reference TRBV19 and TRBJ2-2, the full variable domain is DGGITQSPKYLFRKEGQNVTLSCEQNLNHDAMYWYRQDPGQGLRLIYYSQIVNDFQKGDIAEGYSVSREKKESFPLTVTSAQKNPTAFYLCASSLFRGNTGELFFGEGSRLTVL.

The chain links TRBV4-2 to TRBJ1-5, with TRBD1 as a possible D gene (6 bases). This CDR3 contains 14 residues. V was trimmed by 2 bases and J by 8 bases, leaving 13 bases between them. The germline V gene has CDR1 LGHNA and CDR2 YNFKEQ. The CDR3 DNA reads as TGTGCCAGCAGCCAAACAGGGTCCATCAAGCCCCAGCATTTT. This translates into CASSQTGSIKPQHF.

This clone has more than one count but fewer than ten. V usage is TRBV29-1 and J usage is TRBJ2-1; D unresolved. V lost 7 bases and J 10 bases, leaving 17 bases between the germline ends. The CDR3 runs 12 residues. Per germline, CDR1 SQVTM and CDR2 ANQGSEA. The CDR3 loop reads CSGLKRQAEQFF. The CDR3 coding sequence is TGCAGCGGCTTGAAAAGGCAGGCCGAGCAGTTCTTC.

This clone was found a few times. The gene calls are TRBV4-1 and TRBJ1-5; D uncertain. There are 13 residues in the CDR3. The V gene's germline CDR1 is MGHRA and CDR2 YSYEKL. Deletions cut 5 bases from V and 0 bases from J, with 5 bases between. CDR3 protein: CASSADSNQPQHF. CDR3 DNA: TGCGCCAGCAGCGCAGATAGCAATCAGCCCCAGCATTTT.

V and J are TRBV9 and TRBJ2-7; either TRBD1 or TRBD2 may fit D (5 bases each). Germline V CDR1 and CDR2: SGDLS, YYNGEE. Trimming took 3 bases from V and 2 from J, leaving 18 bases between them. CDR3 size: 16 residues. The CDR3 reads CASSGGARGFTYEQYF. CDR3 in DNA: TGTGCCAGCAGCGGAGGGGCACGGGGATTTACCTACGAGCAGTACTTC.

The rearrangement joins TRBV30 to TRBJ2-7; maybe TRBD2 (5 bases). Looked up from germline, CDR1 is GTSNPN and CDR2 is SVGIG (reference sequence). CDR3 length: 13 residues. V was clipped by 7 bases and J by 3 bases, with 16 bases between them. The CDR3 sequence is CAFAPGSDYEQYF. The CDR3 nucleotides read TGTGCCTTCGCCCCGGGGTCCGACTACGAGCAGTACTTC.

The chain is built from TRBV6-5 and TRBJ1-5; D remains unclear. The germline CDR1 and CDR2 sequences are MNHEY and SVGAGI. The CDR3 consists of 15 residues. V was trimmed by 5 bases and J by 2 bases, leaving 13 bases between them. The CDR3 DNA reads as TGTGCCAGCAGTGGTTACGGCGCGGGCAATCAGCCCCAGCATTTT. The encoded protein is CASSGYGAGNQPQHF.

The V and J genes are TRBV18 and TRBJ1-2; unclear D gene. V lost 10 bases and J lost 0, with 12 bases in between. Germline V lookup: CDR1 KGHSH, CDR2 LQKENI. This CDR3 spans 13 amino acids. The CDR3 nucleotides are TGTGCCACCCCAGCTCACGCTAACTATGGCTACACCTTC. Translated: CATPAHANYGYTF.

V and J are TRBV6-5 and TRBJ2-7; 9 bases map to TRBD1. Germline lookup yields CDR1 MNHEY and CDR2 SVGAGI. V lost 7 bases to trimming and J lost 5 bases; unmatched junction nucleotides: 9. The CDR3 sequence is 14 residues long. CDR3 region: CASKRDRVKHEQYF. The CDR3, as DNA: TGTGCCAGCAAAAGGGACAGGGTAAAGCACGAGCAGTACTTC.

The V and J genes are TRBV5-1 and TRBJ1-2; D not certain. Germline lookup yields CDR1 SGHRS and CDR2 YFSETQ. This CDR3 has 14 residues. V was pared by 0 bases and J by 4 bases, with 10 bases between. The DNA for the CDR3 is TGCGCCAGCAGCTTGGAGATAGGGTTCTATGGCTACACCTTC. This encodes CASSLEIGFYGYTF.

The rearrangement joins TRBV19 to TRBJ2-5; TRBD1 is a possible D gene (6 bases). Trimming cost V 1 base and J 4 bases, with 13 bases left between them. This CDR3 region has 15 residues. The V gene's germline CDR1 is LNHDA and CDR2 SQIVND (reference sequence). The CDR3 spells CASSIGSGAGETQYF. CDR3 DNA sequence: TGTGCCAGTAGTATAGGGTCAGGGGCAGGAGAGACCCAGTACTTC.

CDR3 coding DNA: TGTGCCTGGAAGGGGGCACCGACGAACACCGGGGAGCTGTTTTTT. It specifies CAWKGAPTNTGELFF. V is TRBV30 and J is TRBJ2-2; 7 bases align to TRBD1. The CDR3 has 15 residues. Losses at the gene ends were 4 bases for V and 0 bases for J; bases not matched to a gene: 5. Germline CDR1 reads GTSNPN; CDR2 reads SVGIG (reference sequence). The whole variable domain, remainder taken from reference TRBV30 and TRBJ2-2, is SQTIHQWPATLVQPVGSPLSLECTVEGTSNPNLYWYRQAAGRGLQLLFYSVGIGQISSEVPQNLSASRPQDRQFILSSKKLLLSDSGFYLCAWKGAPTNTGELFFGEGSRLTVL.

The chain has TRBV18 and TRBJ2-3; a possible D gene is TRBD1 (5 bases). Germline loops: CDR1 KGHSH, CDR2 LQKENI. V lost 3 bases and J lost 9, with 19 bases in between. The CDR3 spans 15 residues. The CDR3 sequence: CASSPSGQYRSTQYF. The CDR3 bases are TGTGCCAGCTCACCTTCAGGACAATACCGTAGCACGCAGTATTTT. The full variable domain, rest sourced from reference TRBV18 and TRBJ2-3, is NAGVMQNPRHLVRRRGQEARLRCSPMKGHSHVYWYRQLPEEGLKFMVYLQKENIIDESGMPKERFSAEFPKEGPSILRIQQVVRGDSAAYFCASSPSGQYRSTQYFGPGTRLTVL.

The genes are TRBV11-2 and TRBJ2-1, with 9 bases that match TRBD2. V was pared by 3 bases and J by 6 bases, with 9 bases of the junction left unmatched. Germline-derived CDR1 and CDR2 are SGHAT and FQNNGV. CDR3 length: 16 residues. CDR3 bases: TGTGCCAGCAGCTTCAACCTCATAGCGGGAGCCAATGAGCAGTTCTTC. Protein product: CASSFNLIAGANEQFF. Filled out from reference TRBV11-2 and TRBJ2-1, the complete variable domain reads EAGVAQSPRYKIIEKRQSVAFWCNPISGHATLYWYQQILGQGPKLLIQFQNNGVVDDSQLPKDRFSAERLKGVDSTLKIQPAKLEDSAVYLCASSFNLIAGANEQFFGPGTRLTVL.

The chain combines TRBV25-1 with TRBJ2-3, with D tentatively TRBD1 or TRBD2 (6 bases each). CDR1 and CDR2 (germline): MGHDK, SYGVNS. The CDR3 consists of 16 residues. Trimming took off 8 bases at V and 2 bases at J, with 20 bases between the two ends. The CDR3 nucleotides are TGTGCCAGCGTAGGAGGGGGGCGACTTTCCACAGATACGCAGTATTTT. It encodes CASVGGGRLSTDTQYF.

The chain's CDR3 is CASSRGDIYEQYF. DNA for the CDR3: TGTGCCAGTAGTCGAGGGGACATCTACGAGCAGTACTTC. This chain joins TRBV19 and TRBJ2-7; D is possibly TRBD1 (6 bases). Deletions cut 5 bases from V and 3 bases from J, with 11 bases between. The germline gives CDR1 LNHDA, CDR2 SQIVND (reference sequence). The CDR3 length is 13 residues.

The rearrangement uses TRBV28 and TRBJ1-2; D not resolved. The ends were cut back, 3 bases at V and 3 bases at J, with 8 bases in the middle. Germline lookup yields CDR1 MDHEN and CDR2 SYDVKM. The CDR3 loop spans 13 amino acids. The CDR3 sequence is CASSFGSYYGYTF. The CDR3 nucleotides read TGTGCCAGCAGTTTCGGGTCGTACTATGGCTACACCTTC.

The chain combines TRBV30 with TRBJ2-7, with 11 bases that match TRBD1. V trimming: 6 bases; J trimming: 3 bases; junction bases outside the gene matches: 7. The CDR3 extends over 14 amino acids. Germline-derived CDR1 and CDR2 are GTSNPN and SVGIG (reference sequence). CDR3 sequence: CACTTGTGGYEQYF. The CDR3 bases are TGTGCCTGCACGACCGGGACAGGGGGCTACGAGCAGTACTTC. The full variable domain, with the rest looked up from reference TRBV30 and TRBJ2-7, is SQTIHQWPATLVQPVGSPLSLECTVEGTSNPNLYWYRQAAGRGLQLLFYSVGIGQISSEVPQNLSASRPQDRQFILSSKKLLLSDSGFYLCACTTGTGGYEQYFGPGTRLTVT.

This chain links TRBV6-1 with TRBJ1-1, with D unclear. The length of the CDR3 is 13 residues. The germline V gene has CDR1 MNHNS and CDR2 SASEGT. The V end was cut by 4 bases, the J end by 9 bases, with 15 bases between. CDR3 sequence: CASSGRAQSQAFF. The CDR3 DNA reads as TGTGCCAGCAGTGGCCGGGCCCAGTCTCAAGCTTTCTTT.

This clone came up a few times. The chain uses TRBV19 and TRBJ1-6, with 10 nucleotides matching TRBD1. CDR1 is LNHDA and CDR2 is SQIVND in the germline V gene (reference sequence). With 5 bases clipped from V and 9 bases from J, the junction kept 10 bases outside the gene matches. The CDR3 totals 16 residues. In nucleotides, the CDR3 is TGTGCCAGTAGTGGGGGGACAGGGGCGAACTTTTCACCCCTCCACTTT. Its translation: CASSGGTGANFSPLHF.

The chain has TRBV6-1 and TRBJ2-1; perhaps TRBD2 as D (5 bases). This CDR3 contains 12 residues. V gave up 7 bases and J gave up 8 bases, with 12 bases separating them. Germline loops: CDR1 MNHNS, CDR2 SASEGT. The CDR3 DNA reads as TGTGCCAGCAATAGGGAGTGGGATGAGCAGTTCTTC. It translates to CASNREWDEQFF.

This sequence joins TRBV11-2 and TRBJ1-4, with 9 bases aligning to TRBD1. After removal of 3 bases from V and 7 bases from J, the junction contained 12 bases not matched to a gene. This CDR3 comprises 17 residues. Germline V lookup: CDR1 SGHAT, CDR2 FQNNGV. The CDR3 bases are TGTGCCAGCAGCTTTCGCCTCCCCGGGACAGGGTTTGAAAAACTGTTTTTT. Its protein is CASSFRLPGTGFEKLFF.

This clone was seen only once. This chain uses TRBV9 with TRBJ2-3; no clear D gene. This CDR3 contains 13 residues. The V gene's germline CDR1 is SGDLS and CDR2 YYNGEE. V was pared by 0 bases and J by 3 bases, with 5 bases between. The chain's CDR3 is CASSVVLTDTQYF. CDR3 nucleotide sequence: TGTGCCAGCAGCGTAGTGTTGACAGATACGCAGTATTTT. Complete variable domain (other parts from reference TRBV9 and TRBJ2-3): DSGVTQTPKHLITATGQRVTLRCSPRSGDLSVYWYQQSLDQGLQFLIQYYNGEERAKGNILERFSAQQFPDLHSELNLSSLELGDSALYFCASSVVLTDTQYFGPGTRLTVL.

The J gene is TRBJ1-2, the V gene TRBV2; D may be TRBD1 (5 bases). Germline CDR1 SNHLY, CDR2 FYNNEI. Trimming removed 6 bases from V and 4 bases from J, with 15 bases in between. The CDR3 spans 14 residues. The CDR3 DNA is TGTGCCAGCAGCCTAAGTGGGGCTGGCTATGGCTACACCTTC. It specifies CASSLSGAGYGYTF. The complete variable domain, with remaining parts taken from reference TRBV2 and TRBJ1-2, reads EPEVTQTPSHQVTQMGQEVILRCVPISNHLYFYWYRQILGQKVEFLVSFYNNEISEKSEIFDDQFSVERPDGSNFTLKIRSTKLEDSAMYFCASSLSGAGYGYTFGSGTRLTVV.

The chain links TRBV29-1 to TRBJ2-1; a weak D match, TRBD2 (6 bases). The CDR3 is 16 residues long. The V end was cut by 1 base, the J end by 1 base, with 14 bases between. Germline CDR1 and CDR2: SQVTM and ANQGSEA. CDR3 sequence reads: CSVEGGGELSYNEQFF. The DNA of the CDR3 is TGCAGCGTTGAAGGGGGCGGGGAGCTTTCCTACAATGAGCAGTTCTTC.

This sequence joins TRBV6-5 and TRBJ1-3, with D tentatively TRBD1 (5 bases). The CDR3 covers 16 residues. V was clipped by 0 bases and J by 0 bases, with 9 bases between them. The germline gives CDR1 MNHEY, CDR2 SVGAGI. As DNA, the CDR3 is TGTGCCAGCAGTTACTCTAGGACAAGCTCTGGAAACACCATATATTTT. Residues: CASSYSRTSSGNTIYF.